These T cell receptor beta chains were read from a single sample in a study of blood T cells in healthy people across ages. TCRdb re-derived calls from the 5' RACE reads in MiXCR, one entry per CDR3 protein. The sample shows fewer than 600,000 distinct CDR3 sequences, approximately 26% of them seen only once. The sample was also linked to a second study, of T cells of mothers and their children.

Source material: blood. These receptors were collected from a boy between 2 and 10 years old in good health. The CDR3 runs from the conserved cysteine through the conserved F or W. A D gene is named only where the DNA matches it firmly. Clone size is shown for a subset of rows, as once, few, many or a class of expanded clone.

V gene	clone size	CDR3 length	J gene	D gene	CDR3 DNA	CDR3 protein
TRBV7-2	.	15	TRBJ2-4	.	TGTGCCAGCACCCTACAGGACACCTCCAAAAACATTCAGTACTTC	CASTLQDTSKNIQYF
TRBV6-6	once	13	TRBJ2-7	.	TGTGCCAGCAGGACCTACAGGTTTTGGGAGCAGTACTTC	CASRTYRFWEQYF
TRBV3-1	.	12	TRBJ2-3	.	TGTGCCAGCAGCCAAGAGCCAGATACGCAGTATTTT	CASSQEPDTQYF
TRBV11-2	few	14	TRBJ1-4	.	TGTGCCAGCAGCCCGCACTCACGGGGCGAAAAACTGTTTTTT	CASSPHSRGEKLFF
TRBV6-2/TRBV6-3	few	15	TRBJ2-7	TRBD1	TGTGCCAGCAGCTCCTCCGGGACAGGGCCCTACGAGCAGTACTTC	CASSSSGTGPYEQYF
TRBV27	few	15	TRBJ1-4	.	TGTGCCAGCAGCGGGAGGACAGCTGCGAATGAAAAACTGTTTTTT	CASSGRTAANEKLFF
TRBV20-1	.	14	TRBJ2-1	.	TGCAGTGCTAGGGGCAGTAACTCCTACAACGAGCAGTTCTTC	CSARGSNSYNEQFF
TRBV5-5	few	15	TRBJ1-6	.	TGTGCCAGCAGCTTGGAGGGCCAGGTAGGCTCACCCCTCCACTTT	CASSLEGQVGSPLHF
TRBV7-9	.	15	TRBJ2-1	.	TGTGCCAGCAGCTTAGTTCTAGCGCCTCTAGCCGAGCAGTTCTTC	CASSLVLAPLAEQFF
TRBV7-9	.	16	TRBJ2-1	.	TGTGCCAGCAGAGCCTTCGGGACAAGCTCCTACAATGAGCAGTTCTTC	CASRAFGTSSYNEQFF
TRBV10-3	few	13	TRBJ1-2	.	TGTGCCATCAGTGACTCGGCTATAGAGGGCTACACCTTC	CAISDSAIEGYTF
TRBV7-9	.	14	TRBJ1-2	.	TGTGCCAGCAGCCATGAGGGACAAGTATATGGCTACACCTTC	CASSHEGQVYGYTF
TRBV6-1	.	14	TRBJ1-3	.	TGTGCCAGCAGTGAAGCCCACTCTGGAAACACCATATATTTT	CASSEAHSGNTIYF
TRBV7-9	few	14	TRBJ2-7	TRBD2	TGTGCCAGCAACCTAGCGGGAGGTTTGTACGAGCAGTACTTC	CASNLAGGLYEQYF
TRBV20-1	.	18	TRBJ2-4	TRBD2	TGCAGTGCTAGACCCGGACTAGCGGGGGCTACAGCCAAAAACATTCAGTACTTC	CSARPGLAGATAKNIQYF
TRBV25-1	.	15	TRBJ2-1	TRBD1	TGTGCCAGCAGACCCCCGGGACAGGAATACAATGAGCAGTTCTTC	CASRPPGQEYNEQFF
TRBV7-2	few	16	TRBJ2-7	TRBD2	TGTGCCAGCAGCCTCCGGACTAGCGGGAGGGCCGACGAGCAGTACTTC	CASSLRTSGRADEQYF
TRBV19	.	14	TRBJ1-2	.	TGTGCCAGCCACCAGGGCCCTCCACCATATGGCTACACCTTC	CASHQGPPPYGYTF
TRBV11-2	few	14	TRBJ1-4	.	TGTGCCAGCAGCTTAGGACCAACTAATGAAAAACTGTTTTTT	CASSLGPTNEKLFF
TRBV3-1	.	15	TRBJ1-6	TRBD1	TGTGCCAGCAGCCAAGGACAGGGGAGAGGGTCACCCCTCCACTTT	CASSQGQGRGSPLHF
TRBV7-9	few	15	TRBJ2-7	.	TGTGCCAGCAGCTTAAGTCGGGGAGGGGGCGACGAGCAGTACTTC	CASSLSRGGGDEQYF
TRBV9	.	17	TRBJ1-4	TRBD1	TGTGCCAGCAGCGTAGCTTCTCGGGGGACAGATAATGAAAAACTGTTTTTT	CASSVASRGTDNEKLFF
TRBV10-2	few	16	TRBJ2-7	TRBD1	TGCGCCAGCAGTGAGGTGGCCGGGACAGGGCCCAACGAGCAGTACTTC	CASSEVAGTGPNEQYF
TRBV7-2	few	14	TRBJ2-7	.	TGTGCCAGCAGCCCAGAGGACGACCCCTACGAGCAGTACTTC	CASSPEDDPYEQYF
TRBV20-1	.	12	TRBJ1-2	TRBD1	TGCAGTGCTACAGGACAGGGAAATGGCTACACCTTC	CSATGQGNGYTF
TRBV2	few	14	TRBJ2-7	.	TGTGCCAGCAGTGGTGGGCTCGCGGATGACGAGCAGTACTTC	CASSGGLADDEQYF
TRBV10-3	.	13	TRBJ2-7	TRBD2	TGTGCCATCGGGGGGACTAGAGTCGACGAGCAGTACTTC	CAIGGTRVDEQYF
TRBV29-1	.	12	TRBJ2-1	.	TGCAGCGTTGTCTACGGCGACAATGAGCAGTTCTTC	CSVVYGDNEQFF
TRBV7-8	.	14	TRBJ2-7	TRBD1	TGTGCCAGCACCAACCCCGACAGGGTTCACGAGCAGTACTTC	CASTNPDRVHEQYF
TRBV7-9	few	13	TRBJ2-7	TRBD1	TGTGCCAGCAGCAACGACAGGGGTTACGAGCAGTACTTC	CASSNDRGYEQYF
TRBV18	once	13	TRBJ2-3	.	TGTGCCAGCTCACCACCGATGGCAGATACGCAGTATTTT	CASSPPMADTQYF
TRBV20-1	.	16	TRBJ1-1	.	TGCAGTGCTAGAGGGCCCCCGGGACCGGGGAACACTGAAGCTTTCTTT	CSARGPPGPGNTEAFF
TRBV7-2	.	14	TRBJ2-7	.	TGTGCCAGCAGTGGGGCCGCGCAGGGTCACGAGCAGTACTTC	CASSGAAQGHEQYF
TRBV12-3/TRBV12-4	.	15	TRBJ1-5	.	TGTGCCAGCAGTTTAGGCCCGAGCAGCAATCAGCCCCAGCATTTT	CASSLGPSSNQPQHF
TRBV27	many	11	TRBJ2-1	.	TGTGCCAGCAGTCTCGGGAGTGAGCAGTTCTTC	CASSLGSEQFF
TRBV6-5	few	12	TRBJ1-2	.	TGTGCCTGCACCAAGGGCCGGGAGGACTACACCTTC	CACTKGREDYTF
TRBV3-1	.	16	TRBJ2-7	TRBD2	TGTGCCAGCAGCCAAGATCTTTGGGGGGGTGGGCACGAGCAGTACTTC	CASSQDLWGGGHEQYF
TRBV20-1	.	12	TRBJ2-1	.	TGCAGTGCTGGGGGGACCTACAATGAGCAGTTCTTC	CSAGGTYNEQFF
TRBV7-2	.	14	TRBJ2-7	.	TGTGCCAGCAGCTTAATTACCAGGGACTACGAGCAGTACTTC	CASSLITRDYEQYF
TRBV20-1	few	13	TRBJ1-1	.	TGCAGTGCTAGTGCGGGGGTAGGGACTGAAGCTTTCTTT	CSASAGVGTEAFF
TRBV3-1	.	13	TRBJ1-1	TRBD1	TGTGCCAGCAGCGACAGGGGACGGACTGAAGCTTTCTTT	CASSDRGRTEAFF
TRBV20-1	few	13	TRBJ2-5	.	TGCAGTGCCATAAAGACGGGCGGAGAGACCCAGTACTTC	CSAIKTGGETQYF
TRBV20-1	few	12	TRBJ2-3	.	TGCAGTGCTATATTGAGCACAGATACGCAGTATTTT	CSAILSTDTQYF
TRBV9	.	15	TRBJ2-5	TRBD2	TGTGCCAGCAGCGCCGGGACTAGCGGGAGAGAGACCCAGTACTTC	CASSAGTSGRETQYF
TRBV7-9	few	16	TRBJ2-3	.	TGTGCCAGCAGCTTGGCCCGGGCAGGGCCGATCGATACGCAGTATTTT	CASSLARAGPIDTQYF
TRBV20-1	.	14	TRBJ1-1	TRBD1	TGCAGTGCTGACTCGGGACAGGAGAACACTGAAGCTTTCTTT	CSADSGQENTEAFF
TRBV10-3	many	15	TRBJ1-5	.	TGTGCCATCAGCCTAGGGGGGACGGGCAATCAGCCCCAGCATTTT	CAISLGGTGNQPQHF
TRBV5-1	once	16	TRBJ2-2	.	TGCGCCAGCAGCTTGGGTCAGGTCGCGAACACCGGGGAGCTGTTTTTT	CASSLGQVANTGELFF
TRBV19	.	13	TRBJ2-1	TRBD1	TGTGCCAGTAGTATGGACAGGAAAAATGAGCAGTTCTTC	CASSMDRKNEQFF
TRBV10-3	.	15	TRBJ2-3	TRBD1	TGTGCCATCAGTGAGAGACAGGGTCTCACAGATACGCAGTATTTT	CAISERQGLTDTQYF
TRBV12-3/TRBV12-4	.	18	TRBJ2-3	TRBD2	TGTGCCAGCAGTCCCCCCGGGCTAGCGGGACCTAGCACAGATACGCAGTATTTT	CASSPPGLAGPSTDTQYF
TRBV10-3	few	12	TRBJ2-5	.	TGTGCCATCAGTGAGGGGCAAGAGGCCCAGTACTTC	CAISEGQEAQYF
TRBV12-3/TRBV12-4	.	13	TRBJ1-2	.	TGTGCCAGCAGCCCAGCGGTGATCTATGGCTACACCTTC	CASSPAVIYGYTF
TRBV4-2	few	14	TRBJ1-4	.	TGTGCCAGCAGCCAAGGGGCGCGGGTGGAAAAACTGTTTTTT	CASSQGARVEKLFF
TRBV5-1	.	16	TRBJ1-1	.	TGCGCCAGCAGCCCTAAGCCGCGTTGGGGGAACACTGAAGCTTTCTTT	CASSPKPRWGNTEAFF
TRBV6-2/TRBV6-3	.	15	TRBJ2-5	TRBD2	TGTGCCAGCAGACCGCAGCGGGAGGCTCAAGAGACCCAGTACTTC	CASRPQREAQETQYF
TRBV12-3/TRBV12-4	few	15	TRBJ2-5	.	TGTGCCAGCAGTTTAATCGTGGGACCACAAGAGACCCAGTACTTC	CASSLIVGPQETQYF